This TCR beta chain derives from a study of cytomegalovirus exposure and HLA in healthy donors. Study overall: Previous work identified 95 million to 120 million unique TCR beta sequences from around 200 million T cells. Out of 300 to 500 genotyped donors, less than 90% belonged to the Caucasian-associated ancestry cluster.

Healthy people donating bone marrow made up the donors. PCR used 60 Vbeta primers and 13 Jbeta primers. Generated by immunoSEQ multiplex PCR, the TCRdb table keeps only in-frame clones and is missing some. The sample has tens of thousands of clones; more than 60% are singletons. Sequencing was carried out using PBMCs. The source is a man aged 25 to 40 in good health and CMV-seronegative.

CDR3 amino acids: CASSPDSYEQYF. CDR3 sequence (DNA): TGCGCCAGCAGTCCCGATTCCTACGAGCAGTACTTC. J is TRBJ2-5 and V is TRBV5-1; D unclear. The DNA end lines up better with TRBJ2-7; the J call may be wrong. The CDR3 spans 12 residues. From germline, CDR1 is SGHRS and CDR2 YFSETQ.